This TCR beta chain was sequenced in a study of T-cell memory formation after mild COVID-19 (dated by TCRdb to about 2021). Background on the whole study: TCR sequence clusters from the two donors were found to be largely donor specific. Longitudinal TCRalpha and TCRbeta repertoire sequencing tracked T-cell clones expanding and contracting after mild COVID-19 in a couple of donors. Two young, previously healthy adult volunteers, one female and one male, were included in the cohort. Broader findings and caveats from the paper: The study included only a couple of mild cases, and larger cohorts that include severe cases with pre-infection samples were judged to be necessary. Contracting CD4+ clones appeared mostly in the CM and EM memory subsets, whereas CD8+ clones were enriched in EMRA. SARS-CoV-2 specificity of the second-wave clones peaking on day 37 was not confirmed. Clones that contracted from day 15 to 85 showed balanced CD4/CD8 phenotypes, whereas a second wave of clones that expanded from day 15 to 37 leaned towards CD4+. Some responding clones were detected in pre-infection memory, which suggested that pre-existing cross-reactive memory T cells had joined the SARS-CoV-2 response.

A remark on this clonotype: What this receptor recognizes is not known. There are no base qualities to consult, and no much larger clone falls within one base.

Ficoll-Paque density gradient centrifugation was used to isolate PBMCs. The data were produced on an Illumina NovaSeq 6000. Using 5'RACE with constant-segment primers, TCRalpha and TCRbeta cDNA libraries were constructed, with sample barcodes and unique molecular identifiers added in the process. Trizol reagent was used to extract RNA from every sample. Amplification of the libraries took two PCR steps, and the second step added a second sample barcode plus Illumina TruSeq adapters. The libraries were sequenced on an Illumina NovaSeq using 2 x 150 bp paired-end reads. From the authors' description of their analysis: The reads were demultiplexed and collapsed into UMI-guided consensus sequences using migec v1.2.7. Using mixcr v2.1.11, UMI consensuses were aligned to TRA and TRB V and J templates and then assembled into clonotypes. A clonotype was counted as expanded or contracted only if both edgeR and NoisET called the change significant, with noise models trained on biological replicates. For edgeR calls, the thresholds were a false discovery rate-adjusted p below 0.01 and a log2 fold-change of 1. PCA with hierarchical clustering of max-normalized trajectories of the 1000 most abundant clonotypes was used as exploratory dynamics analysis. Separately sequenced CD4+ and CD8+ repertoires were used to assign a CD4 or CD8 phenotype to each responding clone. TCRdb reanalyzed the raw reads on its own, using fastp at Q25 for trimming and MiXCR for clone calling, and kept in-frame beta chains. All rows with the same CDR3 protein become a single entry with the most common DNA and genes. The authors' filters were not applied to this entry. A total of around 65,000 distinct CDR3 sequences appear in this sample, roughly 10% of them only once. Of the sample, 1% to 1.4% falls within the top ten clones.

V lost 4 bases and J lost 6 bases, and the count of bases not matched to a germline gene is 5. The CDR3 holds 14 amino acids from the cysteine to the phenylalanine. Only the CDR3 part of the read is kept: 42 bases, read in frame from the first base. As encoded in the germline V gene, CDR1 is KGHSH while CDR2 is LQKENI. The chain is encoded by TRBV18 joined to TRBJ1-1, with 10 junctional bases fitting TRBD1. The TCR was taken from a man aged 18 to 30 who had mild COVID-19 (a few samples of this study predate the infection). The sample titles of this study are shuffled in the database, so cell type and time point are left out; the donor was told from shared clones. Sample: PBMCs or a T cell subset sorted from them (not recorded which). Here is the DNA: TGTGCCAGCTCACGGACAGGGGGGGACTCTGAAGCTTTCTTT. Its protein product is CASSRTGGDSEAFF.